The 5 T cell receptor beta chains given below trace back to one sample, sequenced in a study of beta chain features in type 1 diabetes. Findings and caveats of the study: Type 1 diabetes patients showed a moderate but significant shortening of TCRB CDR3s in all four CD4+ subsets.

Every bit of the isolated RNA underwent reverse transcription, so sequencing read expressed TCRB transcripts. Clones were read by immunoSEQ multiplex PCR, and TCRdb kept only the in-frame ones, dropping some. The repertoire holds approximately 170,000 clones, with under 9.5% as singletons. Antigens for these TCRs are unknown. Sequences were obtained from central memory CD4+ T cells from blood. The receptor source for this set is a man between 18 and 29 years old with type 1 diabetes.

This chain uses TRBV27 with TRBJ1-1; D is unresolved. V lost 8 bases, J lost 1 base, and 17 bases lay in between. This CDR3 region has 15 residues. Germline CDR1 and CDR2: MNHEY and SMNVEV (reference sequence). This chain's CDR3 is CASRTQEGRNTEAFF. In nucleotides, the CDR3 is TGTGCCAGCCGAACCCAAGAGGGCAGGAACACTGAAGCTTTCTTT.

This clone was observed a handful of times. The rearrangement joins TRBV21-1 to TRBJ1-5; the table's D call, TRBD1, was not checked against the DNA. TRBV21-1 is classified as a pseudogene. The CDR3 has 18 residues. The CDR3, as DNA: TGTGCCAGCAGCACTTCCGGGACAGGGGCGGACCTGAATCAGCCCCAGCATTTT. Translating it yields CASSTSGTGADLNQPQHF.

This clone appeared a few times. This chain uses TRBV28 with TRBJ2-1; 7 nucleotides agree with TRBD2. Trimming took 9 bases from V and 7 from J; bases not matched to a gene: 6. Germline-derived CDR1 and CDR2 are MDHEN and SYDVKM. CDR3 length: 12 amino acids. The CDR3 nucleotides are TGTGCCAGTGGCGGGAGTTTTAATGAGCAGTTCTTC. Its translation is CASGGSFNEQFF. The whole variable domain, filled in from reference TRBV28 and TRBJ2-1, reads DVKVTQSSRYLVKRTGEKVFLECVQDMDHENMFWYRQDPGLGLRLIYFSYDVKMKEKGDIPEGYSVSREKKERFSLILESASTNQTSMYLCASGGSFNEQFFGPGTRLTVL.

This chain joins TRBV7-9 and TRBJ2-3; 10 nucleotides agree with TRBD1. The CDR3 runs to 15 residues. Trimming removed 5 bases from V and 5 bases from J; junction bases left unmatched: 7. Germline values: CDR1 SEHNR, CDR2 FQNEAQ (reference sequence). DNA for the CDR3: TGTGCCAGCAGCAAGCTGACAGGGGGCGAAGATACGCAGTATTTT. Amino acids: CASSKLTGGEDTQYF.

There are a few counts of this clone. This rearrangement joins TRBV11-2 to TRBJ2-3, with D perhaps TRBD1 (5 bases). The CDR3 has 19 residues. V dropped 2 bases and J dropped 0 bases, with 21 bases sitting between them. Germline CDR1 SGHAT, CDR2 FQNNGV. The CDR3 region has the DNA TGTGCCAGCAGCTTAAGGTCCTCCAGGGTACCCATTAGCACAGATACGCAGTATTTT. It yields the protein CASSLRSSRVPISTDTQYF.